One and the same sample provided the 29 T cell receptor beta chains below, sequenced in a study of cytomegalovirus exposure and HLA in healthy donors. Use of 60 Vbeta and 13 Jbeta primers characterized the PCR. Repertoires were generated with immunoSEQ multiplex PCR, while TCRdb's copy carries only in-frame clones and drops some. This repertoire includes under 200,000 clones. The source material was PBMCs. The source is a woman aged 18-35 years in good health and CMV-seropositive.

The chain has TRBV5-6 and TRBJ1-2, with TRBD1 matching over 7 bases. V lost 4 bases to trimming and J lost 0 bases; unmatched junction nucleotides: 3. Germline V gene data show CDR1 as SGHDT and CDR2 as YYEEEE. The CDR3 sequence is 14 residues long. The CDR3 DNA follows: TGTGCCAGCAGCCGAGGGGGCCCTAACTATGGCTACACCTTC. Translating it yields CASSRGGPNYGYTF.

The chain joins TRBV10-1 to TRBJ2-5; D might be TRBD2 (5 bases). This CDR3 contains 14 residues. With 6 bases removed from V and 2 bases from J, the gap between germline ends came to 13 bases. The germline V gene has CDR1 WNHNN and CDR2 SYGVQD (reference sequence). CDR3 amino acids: CASSPILGQETQYF. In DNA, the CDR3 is TGCGCCAGCAGCCCTATACTAGGACAAGAGACCCAGTACTTC.

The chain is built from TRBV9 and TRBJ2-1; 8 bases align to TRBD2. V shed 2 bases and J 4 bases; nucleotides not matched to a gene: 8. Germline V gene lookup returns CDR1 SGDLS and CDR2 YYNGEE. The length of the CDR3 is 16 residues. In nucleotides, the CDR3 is TGTGCCAGCAGCGTGTTAAAGCGGGGGTCATACAATGAGCAGTTCTTC. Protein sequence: CASSVLKRGSYNEQFF. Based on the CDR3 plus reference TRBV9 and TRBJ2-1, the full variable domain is DSGVTQTPKHLITATGQRVTLRCSPRSGDLSVYWYQQSLDQGLQFLIQYYNGEERAKGNILERFSAQQFPDLHSELNLSSLELGDSALYFCASSVLKRGSYNEQFFGPGTRLTVL.

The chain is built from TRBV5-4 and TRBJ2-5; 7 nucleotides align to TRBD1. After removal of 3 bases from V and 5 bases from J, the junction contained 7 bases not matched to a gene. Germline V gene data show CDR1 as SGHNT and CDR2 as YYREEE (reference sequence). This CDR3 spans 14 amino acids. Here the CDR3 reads CASSSQGDGETQYF. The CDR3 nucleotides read TGTGCCAGCAGCTCTCAGGGGGACGGGGAGACCCAGTACTTC.

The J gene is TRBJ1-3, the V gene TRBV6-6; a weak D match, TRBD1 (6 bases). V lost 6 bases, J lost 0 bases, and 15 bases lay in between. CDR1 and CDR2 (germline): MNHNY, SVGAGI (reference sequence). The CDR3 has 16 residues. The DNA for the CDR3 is TGTGCCAGCAGCGACAGGTTGCAACTCTCTGGAAACACCATATATTTT. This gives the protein CASSDRLQLSGNTIYF.

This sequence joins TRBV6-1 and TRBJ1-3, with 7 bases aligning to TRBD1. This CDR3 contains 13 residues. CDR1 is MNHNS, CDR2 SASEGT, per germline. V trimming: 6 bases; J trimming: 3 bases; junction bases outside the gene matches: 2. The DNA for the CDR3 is TGTGCCAGCAGGACAGGGCGTGGAAACACCATATATTTT. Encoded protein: CASRTGRGNTIYF.

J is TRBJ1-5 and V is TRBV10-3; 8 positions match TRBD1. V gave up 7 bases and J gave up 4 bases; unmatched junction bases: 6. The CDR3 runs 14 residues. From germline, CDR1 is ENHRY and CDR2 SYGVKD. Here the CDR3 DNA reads TGTGCCATCAAGGAGACAGGGGCAAATCAGCCCCAGCATTTT. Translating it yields CAIKETGANQPQHF.

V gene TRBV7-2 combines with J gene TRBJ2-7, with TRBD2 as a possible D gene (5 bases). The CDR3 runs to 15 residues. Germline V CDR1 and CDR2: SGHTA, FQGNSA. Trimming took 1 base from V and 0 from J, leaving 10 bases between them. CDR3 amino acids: CASSLGRSSSYEQYF. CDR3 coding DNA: TGTGCCAGCAGCTTAGGGAGGAGCAGCTCCTACGAGCAGTACTTC.

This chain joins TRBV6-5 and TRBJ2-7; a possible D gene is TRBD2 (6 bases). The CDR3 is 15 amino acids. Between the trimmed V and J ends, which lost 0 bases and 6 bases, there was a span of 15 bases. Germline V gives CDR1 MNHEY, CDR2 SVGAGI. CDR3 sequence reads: CASSYSSPSDGEQYF. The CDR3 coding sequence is TGTGCCAGCAGTTACTCGAGCCCTAGCGATGGCGAGCAGTACTTC.

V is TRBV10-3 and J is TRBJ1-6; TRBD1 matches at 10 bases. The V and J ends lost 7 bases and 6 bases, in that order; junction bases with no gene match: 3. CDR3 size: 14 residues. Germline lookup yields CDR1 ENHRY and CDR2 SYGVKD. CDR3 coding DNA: TGTGCCATCAAGGGACAGGGGCGTAATTCACCCCTCCACTTT. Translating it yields CAIKGQGRNSPLHF.

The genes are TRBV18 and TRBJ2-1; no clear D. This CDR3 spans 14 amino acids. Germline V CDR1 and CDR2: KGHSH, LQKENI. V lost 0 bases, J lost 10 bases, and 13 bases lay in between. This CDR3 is CASSPPSSGLEQFF. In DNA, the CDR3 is TGTGCCAGCTCACCACCTTCATCAGGCTTGGAGCAGTTCTTC.

This CDR3 reads CASSQGLAVNEQFF. The CDR3, as DNA: TGCGCCAGCAGCCAAGGACTAGCGGTGAATGAGCAGTTCTTC. The V call is TRBV4-1, the J call TRBJ2-1, with TRBD2 identical over 9 bases. The CDR3 consists of 14 residues. The V gene's germline CDR1 is MGHRA and CDR2 YSYEKL. V lost 1 base, J lost 7 bases, and 2 bases stayed unmatched.

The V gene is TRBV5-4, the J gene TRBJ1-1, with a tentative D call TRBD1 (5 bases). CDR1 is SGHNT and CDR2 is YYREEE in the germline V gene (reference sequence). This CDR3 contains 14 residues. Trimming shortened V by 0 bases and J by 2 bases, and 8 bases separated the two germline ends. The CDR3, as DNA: TGTGCCAGCAGCTTGGTGGGGCCCAACACTGAAGCTTTCTTT. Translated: CASSLVGPNTEAFF.

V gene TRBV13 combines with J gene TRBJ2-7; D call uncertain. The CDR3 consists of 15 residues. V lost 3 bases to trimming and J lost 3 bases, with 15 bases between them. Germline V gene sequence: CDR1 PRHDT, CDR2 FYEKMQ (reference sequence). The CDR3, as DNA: TGTGCCAGCAGCTTCGGGTTGGAAACTTACTACGAGCAGTACTTC. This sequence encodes CASSFGLETYYEQYF.

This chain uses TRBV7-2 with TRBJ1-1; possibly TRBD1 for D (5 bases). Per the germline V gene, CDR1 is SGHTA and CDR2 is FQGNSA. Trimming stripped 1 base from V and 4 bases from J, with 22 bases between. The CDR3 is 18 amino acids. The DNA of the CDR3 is TGTGCCAGCAGCTTAGAACTGCTACAACCGGGGGGGTTCACTGAAGCTTTCTTT. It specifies CASSLELLQPGGFTEAFF.

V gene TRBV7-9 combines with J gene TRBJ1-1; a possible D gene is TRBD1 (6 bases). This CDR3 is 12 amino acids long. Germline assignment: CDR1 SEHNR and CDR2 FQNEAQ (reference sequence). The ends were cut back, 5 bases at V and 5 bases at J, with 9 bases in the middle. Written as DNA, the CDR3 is TGTGCCAGCAGCGCACAGGGTACTGAAGCTTTCTTT. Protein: CASSAQGTEAFF.

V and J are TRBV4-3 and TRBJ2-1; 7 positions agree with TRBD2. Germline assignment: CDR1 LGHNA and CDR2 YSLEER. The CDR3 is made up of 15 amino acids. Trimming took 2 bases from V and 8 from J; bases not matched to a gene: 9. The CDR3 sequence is CASSQITGGSDEQFF. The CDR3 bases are TGCGCCAGCAGCCAAATCACCGGGGGGTCAGATGAGCAGTTCTTC.

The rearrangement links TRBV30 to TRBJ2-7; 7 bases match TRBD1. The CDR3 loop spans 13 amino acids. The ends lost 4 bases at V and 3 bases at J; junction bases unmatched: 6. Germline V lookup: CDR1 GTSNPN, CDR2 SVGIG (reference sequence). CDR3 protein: CAWTRRDSYEQYF. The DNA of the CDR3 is TGTGCCTGGACTCGCCGGGACAGCTACGAGCAGTACTTC.

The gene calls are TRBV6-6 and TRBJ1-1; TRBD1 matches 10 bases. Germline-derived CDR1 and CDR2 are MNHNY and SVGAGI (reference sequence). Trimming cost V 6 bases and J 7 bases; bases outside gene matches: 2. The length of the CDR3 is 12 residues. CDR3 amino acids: CASRGTGVEAFF. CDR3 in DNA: TGTGCCAGCAGGGGGACAGGGGTTGAAGCTTTCTTT.

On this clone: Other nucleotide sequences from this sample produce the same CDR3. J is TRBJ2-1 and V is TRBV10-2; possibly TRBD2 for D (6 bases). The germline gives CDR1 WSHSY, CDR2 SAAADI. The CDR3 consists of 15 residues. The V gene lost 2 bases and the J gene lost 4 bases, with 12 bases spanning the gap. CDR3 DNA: TGCGCCAGCAGTGAGGAGGGAGGTGGATACAATGAGCAGTTCTTC. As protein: CASSEEGGGYNEQFF.

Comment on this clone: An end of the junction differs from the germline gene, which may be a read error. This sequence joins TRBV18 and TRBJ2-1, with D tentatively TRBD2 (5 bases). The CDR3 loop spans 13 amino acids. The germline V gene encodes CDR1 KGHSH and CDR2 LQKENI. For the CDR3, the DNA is TGTGCCACCTCACACAGCGGAAACAATGAGCAGTTCTTC. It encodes CATSHSGNNEQFF.

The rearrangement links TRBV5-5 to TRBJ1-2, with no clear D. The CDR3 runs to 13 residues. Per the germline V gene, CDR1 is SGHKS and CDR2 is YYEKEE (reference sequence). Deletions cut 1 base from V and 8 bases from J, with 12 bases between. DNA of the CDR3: TGTGCCAGCAGCTTGATAGAGGGTTGGGGCTACACCTTC. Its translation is CASSLIEGWGYTF.

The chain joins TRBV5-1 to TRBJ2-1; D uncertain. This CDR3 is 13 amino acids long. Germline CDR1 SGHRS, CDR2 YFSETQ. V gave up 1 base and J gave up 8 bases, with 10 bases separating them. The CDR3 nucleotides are TGCGCCAGCAGCTTGACGGGTGGAGATGAGCAGTTCTTC. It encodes CASSLTGGDEQFF.

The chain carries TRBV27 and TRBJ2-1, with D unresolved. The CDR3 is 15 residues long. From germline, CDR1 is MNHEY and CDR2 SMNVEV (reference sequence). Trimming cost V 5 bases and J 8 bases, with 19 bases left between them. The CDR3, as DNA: TGTGCCAGCAGTCCTCGCCAGGTTCCCTCGTATGAGCAGTTCTTC. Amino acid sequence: CASSPRQVPSYEQFF.

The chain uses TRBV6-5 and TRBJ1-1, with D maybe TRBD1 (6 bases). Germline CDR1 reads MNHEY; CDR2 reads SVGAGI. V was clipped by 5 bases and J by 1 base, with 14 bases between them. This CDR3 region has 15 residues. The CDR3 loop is CASSPGHLRNTEAFF. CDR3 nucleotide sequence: TGTGCCAGCAGTCCGGGACATCTTCGGAACACTGAAGCTTTCTTT.

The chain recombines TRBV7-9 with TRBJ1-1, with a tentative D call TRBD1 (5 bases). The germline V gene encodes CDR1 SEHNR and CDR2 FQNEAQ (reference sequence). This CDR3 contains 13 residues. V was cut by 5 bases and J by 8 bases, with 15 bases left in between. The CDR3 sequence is CASSLDSPGEAFF. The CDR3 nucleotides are TGTGCCAGCAGCCTTGACAGCCCCGGGGAAGCTTTCTTT.

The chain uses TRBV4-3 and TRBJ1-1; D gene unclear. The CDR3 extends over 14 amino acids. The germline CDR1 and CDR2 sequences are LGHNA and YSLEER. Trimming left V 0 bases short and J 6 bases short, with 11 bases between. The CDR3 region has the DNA TGCGCCAGCAGCCAAGAGTCGGCAGGTCCTGAAGCTTTCTTT. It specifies CASSQESAGPEAFF.

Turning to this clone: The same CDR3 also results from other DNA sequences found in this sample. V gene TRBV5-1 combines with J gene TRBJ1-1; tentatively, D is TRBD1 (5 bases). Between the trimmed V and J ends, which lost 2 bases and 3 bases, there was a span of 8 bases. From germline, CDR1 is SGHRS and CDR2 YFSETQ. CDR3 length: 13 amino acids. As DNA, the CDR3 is TGCGCCAGCAGCTTTGGAGGGGACACTGAAGCTTTCTTT. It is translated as CASSFGGDTEAFF.

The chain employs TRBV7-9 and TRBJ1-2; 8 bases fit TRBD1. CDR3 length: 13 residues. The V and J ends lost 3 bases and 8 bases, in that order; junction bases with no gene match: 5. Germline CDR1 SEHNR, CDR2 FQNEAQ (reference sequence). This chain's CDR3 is CASSFVTGEGYTF. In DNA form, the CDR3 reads TGTGCCAGCAGCTTCGTGACAGGGGAGGGCTACACCTTC. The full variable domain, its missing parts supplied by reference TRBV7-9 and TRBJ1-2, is DTGVSQNPRHKITKRGQNVTFRCDPISEHNRLYWYRQTLGQGPEFLTYFQNEAQLEKSRLLSDRFSAERPKGSFSTLEIQRTEQGDSAMYLCASSFVTGEGYTFGSGTRLTVV.